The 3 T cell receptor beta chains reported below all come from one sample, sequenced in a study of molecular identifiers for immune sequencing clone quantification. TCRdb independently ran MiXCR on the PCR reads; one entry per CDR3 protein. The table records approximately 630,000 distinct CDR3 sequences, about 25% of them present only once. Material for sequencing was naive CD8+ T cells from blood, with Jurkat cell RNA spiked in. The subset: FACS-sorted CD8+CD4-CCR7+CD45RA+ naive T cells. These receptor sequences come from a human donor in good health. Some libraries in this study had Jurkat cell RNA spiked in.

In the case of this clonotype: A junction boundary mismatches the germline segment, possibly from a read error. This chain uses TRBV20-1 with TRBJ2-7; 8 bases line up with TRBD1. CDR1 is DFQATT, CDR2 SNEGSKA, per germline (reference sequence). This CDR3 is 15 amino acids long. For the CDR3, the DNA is TGCAGTGCGTCGCCTAGCCAGGGGGCGCGCGACGAGCAGCACTTC. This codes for CSASPSQGARDEQHF.

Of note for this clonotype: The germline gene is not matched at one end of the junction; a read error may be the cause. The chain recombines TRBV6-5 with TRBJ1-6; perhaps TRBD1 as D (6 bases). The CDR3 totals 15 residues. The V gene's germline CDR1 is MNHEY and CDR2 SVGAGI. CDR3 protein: CATSPGGLYNSPPHF. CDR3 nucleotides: TGTGCCACCTCGCCGGGGGGCTTGTATAATTCACCCCCCCACTTT.

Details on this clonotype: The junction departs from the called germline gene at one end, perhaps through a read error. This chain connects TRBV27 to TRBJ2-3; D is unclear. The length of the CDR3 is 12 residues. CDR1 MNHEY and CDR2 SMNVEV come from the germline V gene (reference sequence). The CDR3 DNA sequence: TGTGCCAGCAGTGGATACACACATACGCAGTATTTT. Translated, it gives CASSGYTHTQYF.